This TCR beta chain was sequenced for a study of type 1 and type 2 diabetes patients (dated by TCRdb to 2016 to 2017). As for the study more broadly: Recruited in China, the cohort was made up of 8 to 10 type 1 diabetes patients, a few type 2 diabetes patients and six nondiabetic controls. Across the study, CD4+ and CD8+ T cells were positively selected from PBMCs by means of CD4 or CD8 MicroBeads on MACS columns. Sequencing of the TCRbeta libraries was paired-end and was performed on Illumina HiSeq 2000 or MiSeq instruments. For the type 1 diabetes patients, the type 2 diabetes patients acted as a disease comparison group. The whole study generated approximately 19,000,000 paired-end reads. The study profiled TCRbeta repertoires by high-throughput sequencing to compare type 1 diabetes, type 2 diabetes and nondiabetic individuals. Similar V gene usage was observed when roughly 18-cycle and roughly 25-cycle amplification were compared, suggesting similar primer efficiencies and random PCR bias. What the authors observed across the whole study: Type 2 diabetes and control samples had highly correlated V and J gene usage patterns, with the correlation between samples averaging roughly 0.97. Study groups were not matched for age and gender, which possibly biased interpretation. Because only a limited number of T2D and control samples were sequenced, some T1D-only HECs might also be present in more T2D or control samples. Type 2 diabetes repertoires showed high diversity, significantly greater than type 1 diabetes repertoires in both CD4+ and CD8+ T cells. Type 2 diabetes patients had few highly-expanded CD4+ clones (median one), and those clones made up a median approximately 3.9% of reads.

TCRdb lists the instrument as Illumina MiSeq. Genomic DNA from sorted T cell subsets served as template for TCRbeta CDR3 amplification. Multiplex PCR with 30 forward and 13 reverse primers amplified the TCRbeta CDR3 region. After the PCR products were purified with AMPure XP beads, a second PCR of around 27 cycles was run to add indices and adaptors. Before sequencing, the libraries were purified from gel with the QIAquick Gel Extraction Kit. In the paper's pipeline: Paired-end reads were merged using FLASH and were aligned with IgBLAST to IMGT V, D and J germline references. Reads with below 70% alignment identity to germline references were discarded, and around 11,000,000 reads were retained study-wide. CDR3 boundaries, reading frame and productivity were assigned following IMGT definitions. Highly-expanded clones were defined as clones at or above 1% of reads, and diversity was measured by normalized Shannon entropy. Group differences in Shannon entropy were tested with unpaired two-tailed t-tests. The public reads were quality trimmed at Q25 with fastp and then assembled into clones with MiXCR by TCRdb, keeping productive beta chains. Each entry merges the rows of one CDR3 protein and shows their most common DNA and genes. TCRdb, rather than the study authors, made the V and J calls. The sample table shows around 300,000 distinct CDR3 sequences, and approximately 50% are seen once. The top ten clonotypes cover roughly 13% of the sample.

From cysteine to phenylalanine, the CDR3 is 14 amino acids long. CDR3 DNA is the only sequence kept; it has 42 bases, read in frame from the first base. V sheds 2 bases and J sheds 7 bases, leaving 14 bases between their ends. There are a few counts of this clonotype. No cognate antigen has been identified for it. No base-level quality is on record; no much larger clone is a single base apart. Every diabetic patient fulfilled standard classification criteria for type 1 or type 2 diabetes, and glucose and C-peptide were measured using WHO-recommended methods. Donors with other autoimmune diseases or infections within the previous four weeks were excluded. Approximately 9.7 milliliters of peripheral blood were drawn from each participant. PBMCs were isolated with LymphoPrep density separation.

What was sequenced was peripheral blood mononuclear cells (PBMCs). The TCR comes from a man aged 18 to 29 with type 2 diabetes. The chain links TRBV12-3 or TRBV12-4 with TRBJ1-1; matching of 5 bases hints at TRBD1 as the D gene. CDR3 sequence: CASSLFMWGDEAFF. The DNA is TGTGCCAGCAGTTTATTTATGTGGGGGGATGAAGCTTTCTTT.